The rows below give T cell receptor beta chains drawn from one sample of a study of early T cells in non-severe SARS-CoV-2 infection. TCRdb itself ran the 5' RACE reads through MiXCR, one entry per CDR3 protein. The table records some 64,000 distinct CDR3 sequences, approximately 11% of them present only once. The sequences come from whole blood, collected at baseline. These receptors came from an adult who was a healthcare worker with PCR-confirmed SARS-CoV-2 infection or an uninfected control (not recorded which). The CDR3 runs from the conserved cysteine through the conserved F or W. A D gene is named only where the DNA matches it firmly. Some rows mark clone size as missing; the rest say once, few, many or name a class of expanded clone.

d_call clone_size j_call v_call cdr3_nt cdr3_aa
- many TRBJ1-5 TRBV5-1 TGCGCCAGCAGCTTGGACGGAATGAGCAATCAGCCCCAGCATTTT CASSLDGMSNQPQHF
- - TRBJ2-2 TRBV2 TGTGCCAGCAGTGTGGACAACACCGGGGAGCTGTTTTTT CASSVDNTGELFF
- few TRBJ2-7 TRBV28 TGTGCCAGCAGCCTGACCCATCTGTACGAGCAGTACTTC CASSLTHLYEQYF
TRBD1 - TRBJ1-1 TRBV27 TGTGCCAGCAGCCCCCGGACAGGGAAGAAGGGTGAAGCTTTCTTT CASSPRTGKKGEAFF
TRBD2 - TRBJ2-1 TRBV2 TGTGCCAGCAGCCAAAGACTAGCGGGGGACAATGAGCAGTTCTTC CASSQRLAGDNEQFF
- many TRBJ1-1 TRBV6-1 TGTGCCAGCAGTGAACCAGTCGTGAACACTGAAGCTTTCTTT CASSEPVVNTEAFF
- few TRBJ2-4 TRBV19 TGTGCCAGTAGTGGTGGGATCTCCCGAACCGGAAACATTCAGTACTTC CASSGGISRTGNIQYF
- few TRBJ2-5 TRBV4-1 TGCGCCAGCAGCCAAGATCGGGCAGCCCAAGAGACCCAGTACTTC CASSQDRAAQETQYF
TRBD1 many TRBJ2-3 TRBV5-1 TGCGCCAGCAGCCAGGGGACAGGGGGTTATACAGATACGCAGTATTTT CASSQGTGGYTDTQYF
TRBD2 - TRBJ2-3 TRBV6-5 TGTGCCAGCAGCCAACTAGCGTCCACAGATACGCAGTATTTT CASSQLASTDTQYF
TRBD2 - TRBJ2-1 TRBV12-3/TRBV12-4 TGTGCCAGCAGCCGGGCGGGAGGCTACAATGAGCAGTTCTTC CASSRAGGYNEQFF
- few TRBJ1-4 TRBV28 TGTGCCAGCAGTTCCCGGACGGCCTATAATGAAAAACTGTTTTTT CASSSRTAYNEKLFF
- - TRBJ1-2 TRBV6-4 TGTGCCAGCAGCAACCAAGCAGGACCTCTCAATTCGCGGGGCTATGGCTACACCTTC CASSNQAGPLNSRGYGYTF
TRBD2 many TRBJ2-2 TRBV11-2 TGTGCCAGCAGCACCCAGCGGGAGCGCACCGGGGAGCTGTTTTTT CASSTQRERTGELFF
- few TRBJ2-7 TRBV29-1 TGCAGCGTTGTACAACACGAGCAGTACTTC CSVVQHEQYF
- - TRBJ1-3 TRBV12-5 TGTGCTAGTGGTTCCGGGAGCTCTGAAAACACCATATATTTT CASGSGSSENTIYF
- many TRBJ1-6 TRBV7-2 TGTGCCAGCAGCTACCCAAAGGGGGGAAATTCACCCCTCCACTTT CASSYPKGGNSPLHF
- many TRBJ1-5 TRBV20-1 TGCAGTGCTAGAGTGGGGGAAAATCAGCCCCAGCATTTT CSARVGENQPQHF
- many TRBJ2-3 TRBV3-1 TGTGCCAGTAGCCTCACAGATACGCAGTATTTT CASSLTDTQYF
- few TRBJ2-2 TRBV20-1 TGCAGTGCTGAGAGGGAGCACGGGGAGCTGTTTTTT CSAEREHGELFF
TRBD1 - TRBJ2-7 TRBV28 TGTGCCAGCAGTTTGGTGAGGACAGGGACCTACGAGCAGTACTTC CASSLVRTGTYEQYF
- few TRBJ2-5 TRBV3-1 TGTGCCAGCAGCCAAGATCTGCGACGGTCGTACTTC CASSQDLRRSYF
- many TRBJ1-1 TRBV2 TGTGCCAGCAGTCTTACAGGATTGAACACTGAAGCTTTCTTT CASSLTGLNTEAFF
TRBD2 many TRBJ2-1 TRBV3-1 TGTGCCAGCAGCCAAGCACCGGGGCTCGGGACTAGCGGTTACAATGAGCAGTTCTTC CASSQAPGLGTSGYNEQFF
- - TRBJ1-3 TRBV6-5 TGTGCCAGCAAACCAGTGGGGGGCCCCTTCTCTGGAAACACCATATATTTT CASKPVGGPFSGNTIYF
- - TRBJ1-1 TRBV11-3 TGTGCCAGCAGTATGGGGGACACTGAAGCTTTCTTT CASSMGDTEAFF
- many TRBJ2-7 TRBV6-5 TGTGCCAGCAAGTCCTACCGGGGCTACGAGCAGTACTTC CASKSYRGYEQYF
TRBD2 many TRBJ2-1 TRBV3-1 TGTGCCAGCAGCTCCGGGACTAGCGGCCTCAATGAGCAGTTCTTC CASSSGTSGLNEQFF
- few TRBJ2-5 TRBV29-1 TGCAGCGTTGATATTCAGCTTCTCGGGGACCAGTACTTC CSVDIQLLGDQYF
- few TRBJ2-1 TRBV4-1 TGCGCCAGCAGCCAAGAAGTTACCGGGGACAATGAGCAGTTCTTC CASSQEVTGDNEQFF
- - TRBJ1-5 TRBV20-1 TGCAGTGCTAGAGATGGCGGCACCAATCAGCCCCAGCATTTT CSARDGGTNQPQHF
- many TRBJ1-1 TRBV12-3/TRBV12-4 TGTGCCAGCAGTTTGAGCGGGGGTAGGACTGAAGCTTTCTTT CASSLSGGRTEAFF
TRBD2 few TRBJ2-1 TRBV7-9 TGTGCCAGCAGCCGGGGACTAGCGGGAGGGGTGGTCTACAATGAGCAGTTCTTC CASSRGLAGGVVYNEQFF
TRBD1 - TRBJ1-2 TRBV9 TGTGCCAGCAGCGTAGTAGAGGATTGGAGGACAGGGATCTGTTTC CASSVVEDWRTGICF
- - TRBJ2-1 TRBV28 TGTGCCAGCAGTCCCCCAGGGTCACTATACAATGAGCAGTTCTTC CASSPPGSLYNEQFF
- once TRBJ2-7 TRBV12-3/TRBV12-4 TGTGCCAGCAGCCGATCAGGGTCCGAGCAGTACTTC CASSRSGSEQYF
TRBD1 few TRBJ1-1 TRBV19 TGTGCCAGTAGGCTAACAGGGGCCCAAAACACTGAAGCTTTCTTT CASRLTGAQNTEAFF
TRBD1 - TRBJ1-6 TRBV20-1 TGCAGTGCTTTTGATCCCGGGACAGAGATGAATTCACCCCTCCACTTT CSAFDPGTEMNSPLHF
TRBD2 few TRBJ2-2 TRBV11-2 TGTGCCAGCAGCTTAGTCGTTAGCGGGATCGGGGAGCTGTTTTTT CASSLVVSGIGELFF
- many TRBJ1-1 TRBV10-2 TGCGCCAGCATGGCCGGGCAGATCACTGAAGCTTTCTTT CASMAGQITEAFF
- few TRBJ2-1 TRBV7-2 TGTGCCAGCAGCTTGGTGGACAACTTCCCTTACAATGAGCAGTTCTTC CASSLVDNFPYNEQFF
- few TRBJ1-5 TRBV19 TGTGCCAGTAGCCAGGGAGGGCAGCCCCAGCATTTT CASSQGGQPQHF
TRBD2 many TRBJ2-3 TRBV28 TGTGCCAGCACCCTAAGGGCTAGCGGGTCTCGGGTAGATACGCAGTATTTT CASTLRASGSRVDTQYF
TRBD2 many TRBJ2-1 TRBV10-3 TGTGCCATCAGTGACCCACTTAGCGGGAGGGCGGGGAATGAGCAGTTCTTC CAISDPLSGRAGNEQFF
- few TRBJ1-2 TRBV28 TGTGCCAGCAGTCATGACAGGCTTAACTATGGCTACACCTTC CASSHDRLNYGYTF